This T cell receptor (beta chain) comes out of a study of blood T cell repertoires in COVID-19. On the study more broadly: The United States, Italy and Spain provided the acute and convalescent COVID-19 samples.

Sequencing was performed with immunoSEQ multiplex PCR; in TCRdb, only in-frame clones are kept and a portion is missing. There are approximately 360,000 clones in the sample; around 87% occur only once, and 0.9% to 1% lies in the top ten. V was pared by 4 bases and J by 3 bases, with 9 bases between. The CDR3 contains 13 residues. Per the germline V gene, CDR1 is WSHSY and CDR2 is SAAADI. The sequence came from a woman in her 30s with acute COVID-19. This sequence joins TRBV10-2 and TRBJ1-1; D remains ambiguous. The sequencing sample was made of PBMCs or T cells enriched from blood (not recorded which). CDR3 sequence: CASSVSLYTEAFF. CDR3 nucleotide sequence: TGCGCCAGCAGTGTTTCACTGTACACTGAAGCTTTCTTT.